Following are 21 T cell receptor beta chains from one sample sequenced in a study of blood T cell repertoires in COVID-19. Produced via immunoSEQ multiplex PCR; TCRdb's table is partial and in-frame only. The sample consists of 200,000 to 250,000 clones, about 80% of them appearing once. The sequenced sample was PBMCs or T cells enriched from blood (not recorded which). These receptors all stem from a woman in her thirties or forties with acute COVID-19.

The chain carries TRBV7-2 and TRBJ1-1, with TRBD1 identical over 8 bases. From germline, CDR1 is SGHTA and CDR2 FQGNSA. The CDR3 has 14 residues. Unmatched junction bases numbered 6, after V lost 4 bases and J lost 5 bases. CDR3 sequence: CASSSDRGGTEAFF. For the CDR3, the DNA is TGTGCCAGCAGCTCTGACAGGGGAGGGACTGAAGCTTTCTTT.

The V and J genes are TRBV28 and TRBJ1-2, with D possibly being TRBD1 (6 bases). The V gene lost 4 bases and the J gene lost 9 bases, with 18 bases spanning the gap. Germline assignment: CDR1 MDHEN and CDR2 SYDVKM. The CDR3 spans 14 residues. As DNA, the CDR3 is TGTGCCAGCAGTTACTTAGCTGGACAGTCCCGCTACACCTTC. This translates into CASSYLAGQSRYTF.

The genes are TRBV7-2 and TRBJ1-5, with TRBD1 matching 8 bases. Looked up from germline, CDR1 is SGHTA and CDR2 is FQGNSA. Germline trimming cut 5 bases from V and 3 bases from J; bases unmatched to any gene: 6. The CDR3 runs to 15 residues. CDR3 bases: TGTGCCAGCAGCCCTGGGACAGGTTCCAATCAGCCCCAGCATTTT. It is translated as CASSPGTGSNQPQHF.

The V and J genes are TRBV5-6 and TRBJ2-3; 8 positions agree with TRBD1. The CDR3 spans 14 residues. Losses at the gene ends were 3 bases for V and 6 bases for J; bases not matched to a gene: 6. From germline, CDR1 is SGHDT and CDR2 YYEEEE. The CDR3 DNA reads TGTGCCAGCAGCTCGGGACAGGTTCTCGATACGCAGTATTTT. Its protein product is CASSSGQVLDTQYF.

The chain is built from TRBV19 and TRBJ1-6, with TRBD1 identical over 8 bases. The ends lost 1 base at V and 8 bases at J; junction bases unmatched: 7. The V gene's germline CDR1 is LNHDA and CDR2 SQIVND (reference sequence). The CDR3 runs to 16 residues. Here the CDR3 DNA reads TGTGCCAGTAGTATAGCCGTGACAGGGGTTGATTCACCCCTCCACTTT. Its protein product is CASSIAVTGVDSPLHF.

The chain links TRBV5-5 to TRBJ1-4; 7 bases align to TRBD1. V was pared by 4 bases and J by 5 bases, with 11 bases of the junction left unmatched. Germline CDR1 is SGHKS and CDR2 is YYEKEE (reference sequence). CDR3 length: 16 amino acids. CDR3 sequence (DNA): TGTGCCAGCAGCCCCCTAGGCGTGGGACAGAATGAAAAACTGTTTTTT. Protein product: CASSPLGVGQNEKLFF.

V and J are TRBV4-2 and TRBJ2-7, with 14 bases matching TRBD2. The CDR3 totals 19 residues. With V trimmed by 3 bases and J by 2 bases, 12 bases remained unmatched. Germline values: CDR1 LGHNA, CDR2 YNFKEQ. The CDR3 region is CASSHRTGTSGSDTYEQYF. For the CDR3, the DNA is TGTGCCAGCAGCCATAGGACCGGGACTAGCGGGAGTGACACCTACGAGCAGTACTTC.

This clone was seen just once. The chain is built from TRBV14 and TRBJ2-1; 7 bases fit TRBD2. This CDR3 is 15 amino acids long. J was trimmed by 9 bases and V by 4 bases; bases with no gene match: 12. CDR1 is SGHDN, CDR2 FVKESK, per germline. CDR3 in DNA: TGTGCCAGCAGCCGGGCGAGTCTAACGGGGGGTGAGCAGTTCTTC. This encodes CASSRASLTGGEQFF. Variable domain in full (rest from reference TRBV14 and TRBJ2-1): EAGVTQFPSHSVIEKGQTVTLRCDPISGHDNLYWYRRVMGKEIKFLLHFVKESKQDESGMPNNRFLAERTGGTYSTLKVQPAELEDSGVYFCASSRASLTGGEQFFGPGTRLTVL.

The chain uses TRBV11-2 and TRBJ1-1; no reliable D call. The CDR3 is 15 residues long. Germline V gene data show CDR1 as SGHAT and CDR2 as FQNNGV. Trimming pared 1 base from V and 3 bases from J, leaving 12 bases between. The CDR3 sequence: CASSLGDGVDTEAFF. For the CDR3, the DNA is TGTGCCAGCAGCTTAGGTGACGGGGTTGACACTGAAGCTTTCTTT.

V usage is TRBV25-1 and J usage is TRBJ1-1; 7 nucleotides match TRBD1. This CDR3 has 14 residues. The V gene's germline CDR1 is MGHDK and CDR2 SYGVNS. J was trimmed by 0 bases and V by 10 bases; bases with no gene match: 8. This CDR3 is CATRQTGLNTEAFF. The CDR3 DNA reads TGTGCCACCCGACAGACAGGGTTGAACACTGAAGCTTTCTTT. The whole variable domain, remainder taken from reference TRBV25-1 and TRBJ1-1, is EADIYQTPRYLVIGTGKKITLECSQTMGHDKMYWYQQDPGMELHLIHYSYGVNSTEKGDLSSESTVSRIRTEHFPLTLESARPSHTSQYLCATRQTGLNTEAFFGQGTRLTVV.

The chain joins TRBV6-5 to TRBJ1-6, with TRBD1 matching over 7 bases. Germline V gene sequence: CDR1 MNHEY, CDR2 SVGAGI. V gave up 3 bases and J gave up 6 bases; unmatched junction bases: 2. The CDR3 contains 14 residues. CDR3 protein: CASSYQGGNSPLHF. The CDR3, as DNA: TGTGCCAGCAGTTATCAGGGGGGTAATTCACCCCTCCACTTT.

This clone was counted a few times. The J gene is TRBJ2-2, the V gene TRBV7-3; 7 nucleotides line up with TRBD2. CDR3 length: 15 residues. CDR1 and CDR2 from the germline V gene are SGHTA and FQGTGA. Unmatched junction bases numbered 7, after V lost 4 bases and J lost 5 bases. The CDR3 DNA is TGTGCCAGCAGCTCCGGTAGCGGGCGGACCGGGGAGCTGTTTTTT. This translates into CASSSGSGRTGELFF.

The DNA of the CDR3 is TGTGCCAGCAGCCGGACAGTGAACCAAGAGACCCAGTACTTC. Protein sequence: CASSRTVNQETQYF. The chain recombines TRBV7-3 with TRBJ2-5; D is possibly TRBD1 (6 bases). This CDR3 comprises 14 residues. The V end lost 5 bases, the J end lost 0 bases, and 10 bases lay between the germline ends. CDR1 is SGHTA, CDR2 FQGTGA, per germline.

The V gene is TRBV30, the J gene TRBJ2-1; 8 bases agree with TRBD2. Germline CDR1 GTSNPN, CDR2 SVGIG (reference sequence). The CDR3 spans 16 residues. The J segment lost 7 bases and the V segment lost 0 bases, leaving 11 bases of the junction unmatched. CDR3 sequence (DNA): TGTGCCTGGAGTGTAATAATGACGGGGGGGCCTAATGAGCAGTTCTTC. It is translated as CAWSVIMTGGPNEQFF.

This chain uses TRBV28 with TRBJ2-7, with unresolved D. The V and J ends lost 6 bases and 3 bases respectively, with 6 bases between them. CDR1 is MDHEN, CDR2 SYDVKM, per germline. The CDR3 covers 11 residues. The CDR3: CASSLRYEQYF. The DNA of the CDR3 is TGTGCCAGCAGCCTCCGCTACGAGCAGTACTTC.

The chain is built from TRBV9 and TRBJ1-3; TRBD1 aligns across 8 bases. Unmatched junction bases numbered 9, after V lost 2 bases and J lost 8 bases. This CDR3 comprises 15 residues. Germline-derived CDR1 and CDR2 are SGDLS and YYNGEE. CDR3 sequence reads: CASSVGQGIRDTIYF. In nucleotides, the CDR3 is TGTGCCAGCAGCGTCGGACAGGGAATCAGGGACACCATATATTTT.

As for this clone: Other DNA sequences within the sample encode an identical CDR3. This chain uses TRBV19 with TRBJ2-4; 10 nucleotides align to TRBD2. Germline V gene data show CDR1 as LNHDA and CDR2 as SQIVND (reference sequence). Trimming removed 3 bases from V and 5 bases from J; junction bases left unmatched: 1. The CDR3 runs 14 residues. CDR3 loop: CASSILAGENIQYF. The CDR3 nucleotides read TGTGCCAGTAGTATCCTAGCGGGGGAAAACATTCAGTACTTC.

This clone was picked up many times. This sequence joins TRBV2 and TRBJ1-4; D is perhaps TRBD1 (5 bases). The CDR3 runs 15 residues. Germline V gene lookup returns CDR1 SNHLY and CDR2 FYNNEI. V lost 7 bases and J lost 4, with 16 bases in between. CDR3 protein: CASKEGPVSNEKLFF. The CDR3 DNA reads TGTGCCAGCAAGGAGGGGCCGGTCAGTAATGAAAAACTGTTTTTT.

The chain uses TRBV3-1 (or the pseudogene TRBV3-2) and TRBJ1-1; 7 bases align to TRBD1. Germline assignment: CDR1 LGHDT and CDR2 YNNKEL (reference sequence). The ends lost 7 bases at V and 1 base at J; junction bases unmatched: 0. The CDR3 consists of 12 residues. CDR3 nucleotides: TGTGCCAGCAAGGGGGCGAACACTGAAGCTTTCTTT. Its translation is CASKGANTEAFF.

This clone turned up a few times. This rearrangement joins TRBV28 to TRBJ1-1, with D possibly matching TRBD1 (6 bases). V lost 4 bases to trimming and J lost 4 bases, with 13 bases between them. Germline assignment: CDR1 MDHEN and CDR2 SYDVKM. This CDR3 has 14 residues. The chain's CDR3 is CASSSTGSSTEAFF. DNA for the CDR3: TGTGCCAGCAGTTCCACAGGGTCAAGCACTGAAGCTTTCTTT.

The chain has TRBV19 and TRBJ1-2; the D gene is possibly TRBD1 (6 bases). This CDR3 spans 11 amino acids. Germline V gene lookup returns CDR1 LNHDA and CDR2 SQIVND (reference sequence). Trimming pared 6 bases from V and 6 bases from J, leaving 8 bases between. The CDR3 region has the DNA TGTGCCAGTAGGGCAGGGGATGGCTACACCTTC. Encoded protein: CASRAGDGYTF.